One and the same sample provided the 23 T cell receptor beta chains below, sequenced in a study of cytomegalovirus exposure and HLA in healthy donors. With 60 Vbeta and 13 Jbeta primers, the PCR was carried out. Sequencing was performed with immunoSEQ multiplex PCR; in TCRdb, only in-frame clones are kept and a portion is missing. The data hold about 98,000 clones, with approximately 72% observed a single time. Material for sequencing was PBMCs. All receptors derive from a young man in good health and CMV-seropositive.

For the CDR3, the DNA is TGTGCCAGCAGTCCCCACGGCGGTCTCTCCTACGAGCAGTACTTC. As protein: CASSPHGGLSYEQYF. This chain connects TRBV28 to TRBJ2-7; D remains ambiguous. The CDR3 is made up of 15 amino acids. Germline CDR1 is MDHEN and CDR2 is SYDVKM. Trimming pared 5 bases from V and 0 bases from J, leaving 14 bases between.

The chain carries TRBV30 and TRBJ1-4; D is undetermined. The CDR3 extends over 12 amino acids. With 4 bases removed from V and 8 bases from J, the gap between germline ends came to 11 bases. Germline CDR1 and CDR2: GTSNPN and SVGIG (reference sequence). CDR3: CAWTVFSEKLFF. DNA of the CDR3: TGTGCCTGGACGGTCTTTAGCGAAAAACTGTTTTTT.

This chain joins TRBV6-5 and TRBJ2-1; TRBD2 matches at 14 bases. Losses at the gene ends were 0 bases for V and 8 bases for J; bases not matched to a gene: 3. Germline values: CDR1 MNHEY, CDR2 SVGAGI. The CDR3 loop spans 16 amino acids. This CDR3 reads CASSYSGLAGGHEQFF. CDR3 DNA sequence: TGTGCCAGCAGTTACTCCGGACTAGCGGGGGGCCATGAGCAGTTCTTC.

The chain has TRBV9 and TRBJ1-1; 8 bases align to TRBD1. V shed 1 base, J shed 9 bases, and the junction held 5 bases outside the gene matches. The CDR3 spans 13 residues. Per the germline V gene, CDR1 is SGDLS and CDR2 is YYNGEE. CDR3 sequence (DNA): TGTGCCAGCAGCGTACTGCAGGGGGCTCAAGCTTTCTTT. Translated: CASSVLQGAQAFF.

The chain is built from TRBV28 and TRBJ1-1; 9 bases fit TRBD1. CDR3 length: 17 amino acids. The V segment lost 4 bases and the J segment 0 bases; nucleotides outside the gene matches: 9. Germline values: CDR1 MDHEN, CDR2 SYDVKM. The DNA for the CDR3 is TGTGCCAGCAGTTCTCCCGGGACAGGGAACCTGAACACTGAAGCTTTCTTT. Protein sequence: CASSSPGTGNLNTEAFF.

This sequence joins TRBV5-4 and TRBJ2-3, with TRBD1 matching over 8 bases. The CDR3 consists of 15 residues. Germline CDR1 reads SGHNT; CDR2 reads YYREEE (reference sequence). V shed 4 bases, J shed 6 bases, and the junction held 10 bases outside the gene matches. CDR3 residues: CASSLEDRAADTQYF. In nucleotides, the CDR3 is TGTGCCAGCAGCCTGGAGGACAGGGCAGCGGATACGCAGTATTTT. Filled out from reference TRBV5-4 and TRBJ2-3, the complete variable domain reads ETGVTQSPTHLIKTRGQQVTLRCSSQSGHNTVSWYQQALGQGPQFIFQYYREEENGRGNFPPRFSGLQFPNYSSELNVNALELDDSALYLCASSLEDRAADTQYFGPGTRLTVL.

The chain joins TRBV2 to TRBJ2-7; tentative D call: TRBD1 (6 bases). V gave up 6 bases and J gave up 5 bases, with 17 bases separating them. The CDR3 is 14 amino acids. CDR1 SNHLY and CDR2 FYNNEI come from the germline V gene. CDR3 amino acids: CASRQGVKTDEQYF. The CDR3, as DNA: TGTGCCAGCAGACAGGGAGTTAAAACGGACGAGCAGTACTTC. The full variable domain, completed using reference TRBV2 and TRBJ2-7, is EPEVTQTPSHQVTQMGQEVILRCVPISNHLYFYWYRQILGQKVEFLVSFYNNEISEKSEIFDDQFSVERPDGSNFTLKIRSTKLEDSAMYFCASRQGVKTDEQYFGPGTRLTVT.

The chain carries TRBV18 and TRBJ1-2, with TRBD1 identical over 8 bases. Germline V gene lookup returns CDR1 KGHSH and CDR2 LQKENI. V gave up 1 base and J gave up 1 base; unmatched junction bases: 11. The CDR3 is made up of 18 amino acids. The CDR3 DNA follows: TGTGCCAGCTCACCACTGGGGTCCGGGACAGGAGATAACTATGGCTACACCTTC. As protein: CASSPLGSGTGDNYGYTF.

As concerns this clone: Other DNA sequences within the sample encode an identical CDR3. The genes are TRBV5-4 and TRBJ2-7; D is unclear. The CDR3 loop spans 11 amino acids. The germline V and J ends were trimmed by 5 bases and 2 bases, with 5 bases remaining between them. The V gene's germline CDR1 is SGHNT and CDR2 YYREEE (reference sequence). In DNA, the CDR3 is TGTGCCAGCAGTTCTCCCTACGAGCAGTACTTC. This translates into CASSSPYEQYF.

J is TRBJ1-1 and V is TRBV4-1; D not certain. The germline V gene encodes CDR1 MGHRA and CDR2 YSYEKL. The CDR3 runs to 12 residues. V shed 5 bases and J shed 5 bases, with 9 bases lying between them. In DNA form, the CDR3 reads TGCGCCAGCAGCGGGCCCAGTACTGAAGCTTTCTTT. Encoded protein: CASSGPSTEAFF.

The J gene is TRBJ1-4, the V gene TRBV25-1; 7 bases align to TRBD1. CDR3 length equals 14 residues. V was clipped by 5 bases and J by 5 bases; unmatched bases: 5. Germline V lookup: CDR1 MGHDK, CDR2 SYGVNS. CDR3 in DNA: TGTGCCAGCAGTCTCGGGACAGTGAATGAAAAACTGTTTTTT. Protein sequence: CASSLGTVNEKLFF.

This rearrangement joins TRBV27 to TRBJ1-1; weak D call: TRBD1 (6 bases). Trimming took 2 bases from V and 0 from J, leaving 13 bases between them. CDR1 is MNHEY, CDR2 SMNVEV, per germline (reference sequence). The CDR3 has 16 amino acids. The DNA of the CDR3 is TGTGCCAGCAGTTTAGCCCCCGGACAGTTGAACACTGAAGCTTTCTTT. It encodes CASSLAPGQLNTEAFF.

On this clone itself: The sample contains more than one DNA sequence encoding this CDR3. CDR3 in DNA: TGTGCCAGCTCAACCGGGACAGCTGGAAACACCATATATTTT. Translating gives CASSTGTAGNTIYF. V usage is TRBV2 and J usage is TRBJ1-3; TRBD1 matches at 7 bases. Germline trimming cut 8 bases from V and 2 bases from J; bases unmatched to any gene: 6. CDR3 length: 14 residues. CDR1 is SNHLY and CDR2 is FYNNEI in the germline V gene.

This chain links TRBV5-1 with TRBJ1-1, with D possibly being TRBD1 (6 bases). V lost 0 bases and J lost 11, with 11 bases in between. This CDR3 region has 12 residues. The V gene's germline CDR1 is SGHRS and CDR2 YFSETQ. The CDR3 DNA follows: TGCGCCAGCAGCTTGGGTACAGGGTACGCTTTCTTT. Its translation is CASSLGTGYAFF.

The chain recombines TRBV28 with TRBJ1-5, with TRBD1 identical over 8 bases. Looked up from germline, CDR1 is MDHEN and CDR2 is SYDVKM. V trimming: 3 bases; J trimming: 7 bases; junction bases outside the gene matches: 14. This CDR3 is 17 amino acids long. The CDR3 protein is CASSFQGGTGRKQPQHF. The CDR3 DNA is TGTGCCAGCAGTTTTCAAGGCGGGACAGGTAGGAAACAGCCCCAGCATTTT. Together with reference TRBV28 and TRBJ1-5, the CDR3 gives the full variable domain: DVKVTQSSRYLVKRTGEKVFLECVQDMDHENMFWYRQDPGLGLRLIYFSYDVKMKEKGDIPEGYSVSREKKERFSLILESASTNQTSMYLCASSFQGGTGRKQPQHFGDGTRLSIL.

This clone has a single count. The J gene is TRBJ2-1, the V gene TRBV13, with 14 bases aligning to TRBD2. The CDR3 is 17 amino acids. The V and J ends lost 5 bases and 9 bases, in that order; junction bases with no gene match: 12. Germline CDR1 and CDR2: PRHDT and FYEKMQ (reference sequence). The CDR3 is CASSGRRLAGGLIEQFF. Here the CDR3 DNA reads TGTGCCAGCAGCGGCAGAAGACTAGCGGGGGGGCTTATTGAGCAGTTCTTC. The whole variable domain, filled in from reference TRBV13 and TRBJ2-1, reads AAGVIQSPRHLIKEKRETATLKCYPIPRHDTVYWYQQGPGQDPQFLISFYEKMQSDKGSIPDRFSAQQFSDYHSELNMSSLELGDSALYFCASSGRRLAGGLIEQFFGPGTRLTVL.

To note about this clone: Other DNA sequences of this sample code for an identical CDR3. This sequence joins TRBV9 and TRBJ1-4; unclear D gene. Germline loops: CDR1 SGDLS, CDR2 YYNGEE. This CDR3 contains 16 residues. Trimming stripped 4 bases from V and 4 bases from J, with 17 bases between. The CDR3 bases are TGTGCCAGCAGCCCACGAGGGTTTGGTTATAATGAAAAACTGTTTTTT. Protein product: CASSPRGFGYNEKLFF.

The genes are TRBV18 and TRBJ1-5; TRBD1 matches at 9 bases. The CDR3 totals 17 residues. V shed 2 bases and J 2 bases; nucleotides not matched to a gene: 7. CDR1 KGHSH and CDR2 LQKENI come from the germline V gene. DNA of the CDR3: TGTGCCAGCTCACCAGAGGCCCGACAGGGGGGCAATCAGCCCCAGCATTTT. The encoded protein is CASSPEARQGGNQPQHF.

This chain links TRBV5-6 with TRBJ1-2; the D is unclear. V was trimmed by 0 bases and J by 8 bases, leaving 8 bases between them. The CDR3 has 12 amino acids. Germline V lookup: CDR1 SGHDT, CDR2 YYEEEE. Here the CDR3 DNA reads TGTGCCAGCAGCTTGGAATTGGAGGGCTACACCTTC. This encodes CASSLELEGYTF.

V is TRBV7-9 and J is TRBJ1-4; D unresolved. Trimming took 5 bases from V and 0 from J, leaving 10 bases between them. This CDR3 has 15 amino acids. Germline CDR1 reads SEHNR; CDR2 reads FQNEAQ (reference sequence). CDR3 loop: CASSANFATNEKLFF. Written as DNA, the CDR3 is TGTGCCAGCAGCGCCAACTTTGCAACTAATGAAAAACTGTTTTTT.

This clone was counted once. The chain has TRBV6-4 and TRBJ1-2; 8 bases match TRBD1. Germline V gene lookup returns CDR1 MRHNA and CDR2 SNTAGT. Trimming at V came to 1 base and at J to 10 bases, leaving 8 bases not matched to a gene. This CDR3 has 14 amino acids. CDR3 sequence reads: CASSDWTGTEVYTF. The CDR3 nucleotides are TGTGCCAGCAGTGACTGGACAGGGACCGAAGTCTACACCTTC.

The CDR3 protein is CASSPDRFTDTQYF. In DNA, the CDR3 is TGTGCCAGCAGCCCCGACAGGTTCACAGATACGCAGTATTTT. This chain uses TRBV7-8 with TRBJ2-3, with D maybe TRBD1 (6 bases). The ends were cut back, 5 bases at V and 2 bases at J, with 11 bases in the middle. CDR1 is SGHVS, CDR2 FQNEAQ, per germline. The CDR3 has 14 amino acids.

The chain recombines TRBV19 with TRBJ1-1; possible D gene TRBD1, 5 bases. The V gene's germline CDR1 is LNHDA and CDR2 SQIVND (reference sequence). The germline V and J ends were trimmed by 4 bases and 4 bases, with 10 bases remaining between them. This CDR3 spans 13 amino acids. CDR3 loop: CASSTGGGTEAFF. CDR3 bases: TGTGCCAGTAGTACCGGGGGGGGCACTGAAGCTTTCTTT.